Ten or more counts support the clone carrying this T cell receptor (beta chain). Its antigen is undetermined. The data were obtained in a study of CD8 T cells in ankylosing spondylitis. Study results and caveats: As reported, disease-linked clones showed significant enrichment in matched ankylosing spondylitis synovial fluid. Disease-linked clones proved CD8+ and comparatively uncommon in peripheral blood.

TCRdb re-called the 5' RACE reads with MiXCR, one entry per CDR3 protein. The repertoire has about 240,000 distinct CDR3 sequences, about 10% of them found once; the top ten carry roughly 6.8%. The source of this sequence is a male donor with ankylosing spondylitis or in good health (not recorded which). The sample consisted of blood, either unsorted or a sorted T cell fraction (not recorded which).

The CDR3, as DNA: TGTGCCAGCTCACCAAACAGGGGGCACATGAACACTGAAGCTTTCTTT. Residues: CASSPNRGHMNTEAFF. The chain recombines TRBV18 with TRBJ1-1; 9 bases agree with TRBD1. Germline V gives CDR1 KGHSH, CDR2 LQKENI. The CDR3 contains 16 residues. V shed 2 bases, J shed 0 bases, and the junction held 4 bases outside the gene matches.